This TCR beta chain was obtained from a study of lung T cells in sarcoidosis with Löfgren's syndrome (dated by TCRdb to about 2017). The study in broad terms: Sarcoidosis was described as a granulomatous, mainly pulmonary disease marked by CD4+ T cell accumulation in bronchoalveolar lavage fluid. The repertoire analyses centered on Lofgren's syndrome patients. The paper as a whole reports these results and caveats: CDR3 motifs in TRAV12-1 and TRBV2 were reported to be shared across several Lofgren's syndrome patients, which suggests public CD4+ TCR repertoires. The study only suggested recognition of a sarcoidosis-associated antigen, and the antigen remained putative and unidentified. In alphabeta pairing analysis, TRAV12-1 preferentially paired with TRBV2, and these paired TCRs showed CDR3 homology. TRAV12-1 and TRBV2 were reported as the most expanded V gene segments in Löfgren's syndrome patients compared with control subjects.

Taking its sample share into account, this clonotype is medium-sized (0.01 to 0.1%). No antigen is known for it. It has no much larger one-base neighbor in the sample; base qualities were not kept. The CDR3 contains 15 residues, cysteine and phenylalanine counted. Of the read, only the CDR3 DNA is kept; its 45 bases are in frame from base 1. V is clipped by 5 bases and J by 8 bases, and the sequence between their germline boundaries is 19 bases long. CDR1 and CDR2 were assigned from the germline V gene (reference sequence) as SGHAT and FQDESV. Sequencer: Illumina MiSeq. TCRdb redid the processing of the public reads, applying fastp at Q25 and MiXCR, and retained in-frame beta chains. Each CDR3 protein gets just one entry, which takes the most common genes and DNA from the rows behind it. For this sample the table gives more than 2,000 distinct CDR3 sequences, of which 20% to 25% were detected only once. Together, the top ten hold 9.5% to 13% of the sample.

CD4+ T cells collected through bronchoalveolar lavage were the source used for profiling TCR repertoires. What was sequenced was CD4+ T cells from bronchoalveolar lavage. This clonotype was obtained from a human donor with sarcoidosis (Löfgren's syndrome or another form), or a control subject (not recorded which). In this chain, TRBV11-1 is recombined with TRBJ2-1; the D segment is perhaps TRBD1 or TRBD2, each sharing 5 matched bases. DNA sequence: TGTGCCAGCAGCGAATGGGGGTTACTAGTCGATGAGCAGTTCTTC. This gives the protein CASSEWGLLVDEQFF.